Below, 23 T cell receptor beta chains from the same sample are listed, as sequenced in a study of cytomegalovirus exposure and HLA in healthy donors. The study ran its PCR with 60 Vbeta and 13 Jbeta primers. Sequencing used immunoSEQ multiplex PCR; TCRdb keeps in-frame clones, though not all of them. Of 140,000 or so clones listed, 60% to 80% are singletons. What was sequenced was PBMCs. These receptors all stem from a woman younger than 45 in good health and CMV-seronegative.

The chain combines TRBV5-6 with TRBJ1-2; 9 nucleotides agree with TRBD1. Trimming removed 5 bases from V and 6 bases from J; junction bases left unmatched: 8. Per germline, CDR1 SGHDT and CDR2 YYEEEE. This CDR3 is 14 amino acids long. The CDR3 protein is CASSFGQGRDGYTF. The CDR3 DNA is TGTGCCAGCAGTTTTGGACAGGGGCGGGATGGCTACACCTTC.

This chain links TRBV11-2 with TRBJ1-1; D might be TRBD1 (5 bases). Trimming stripped 5 bases from V and 0 bases from J, with 22 bases between. Germline V CDR1 and CDR2: SGHAT, FQNNGV. This CDR3 is built from 18 residues. The CDR3 DNA reads as TGTGCCAGCAGCCCACGACCAGGGCCAGGCCTTATGAACACTGAAGCTTTCTTT. It specifies CASSPRPGPGLMNTEAFF.

The chain is built from TRBV25-1 and TRBJ1-4; D gene ambiguous. CDR1 and CDR2 (germline): MGHDK, SYGVNS. V lost 7 bases and J lost 0, with 15 bases in between. This CDR3 spans 16 amino acids. CDR3: CASTSGRLATNEKLFF. For the CDR3, the DNA is TGTGCCAGCACCAGCGGGCGACTTGCAACTAATGAAAAACTGTTTTTT.

The chain carries TRBV5-1 and TRBJ1-1, with 8 bases identical to TRBD1. Germline V gives CDR1 SGHRS, CDR2 YFSETQ. The junction had 10 bases not matched to a gene; V was cut back by 5 bases and J by 4 bases. CDR3 length: 15 residues. The DNA for the CDR3 is TGCGCCAGCAGTTCTTCAGGACAGGGAGTCACTGAAGCTTTCTTT. Translating gives CASSSSGQGVTEAFF.

J is TRBJ2-2 and V is TRBV5-6, with TRBD1 matching 9 bases. With V trimmed by 4 bases and J by 5 bases, 12 bases remained unmatched. Germline assignment: CDR1 SGHDT and CDR2 YYEEEE. The length of the CDR3 is 17 residues. The DNA for the CDR3 is TGTGCCAGCAGCCATGACAGGGGGAGCCTCCCAACCGGGGAGCTGTTTTTT. It yields the protein CASSHDRGSLPTGELFF.

The rearrangement joins TRBV5-6 to TRBJ2-2; D not certain. V was clipped by 0 bases and J by 5 bases, with 14 bases between them. The germline V gene has CDR1 SGHDT and CDR2 YYEEEE. The CDR3 runs 16 residues. CDR3 amino acids: CASSLALSRVTGELFF. CDR3 in DNA: TGTGCCAGCAGCTTGGCTCTTAGTCGGGTAACCGGGGAGCTGTTTTTT.

The CDR3 coding sequence is TGTGCCAGCAGCCTGGGACAGGGGATGGATACGCAGTATTTT. This codes for CASSLGQGMDTQYF. The rearrangement joins TRBV7-2 to TRBJ2-3, with 10 nucleotides matching TRBD1. This CDR3 is 14 amino acids long. With V trimmed by 5 bases and J by 6 bases, 5 bases remained unmatched. CDR1 is SGHTA, CDR2 FQGNSA, per germline.

The rearrangement joins TRBV30 to TRBJ1-2; 9 positions agree with TRBD1. CDR3 length equals 12 residues. With V trimmed by 1 base and J by 6 bases, 0 bases remained unmatched. The germline V gene encodes CDR1 GTSNPN and CDR2 SVGIG (reference sequence). The CDR3 nucleotides are TGTGCCTGGAGTGGGACAGGGGATGGCTACACCTTC. Translation gives CAWSGTGDGYTF.

The V gene is TRBV15, the J gene TRBJ1-2, with D perhaps TRBD1 (5 bases). The germline V and J ends were trimmed by 4 bases and 6 bases, with 21 bases remaining between them. CDR3 length: 16 amino acids. Per germline, CDR1 LNHNV and CDR2 YYDKDF (reference sequence). The CDR3 sequence: CATSMSAGQGRHGYTF. The CDR3 nucleotides are TGTGCCACCAGCATGTCCGCGGGGCAGGGAAGACATGGCTACACCTTC. The whole variable domain, remainder taken from reference TRBV15 and TRBJ1-2, is DAMVIQNPRYQVTQFGKPVTLSCSQTLNHNVMYWYQQKSSQAPKLLFHYYDKDFNNEADTPDNFQSRRPNTSFCFLDIRSPGLGDTAMYLCATSMSAGQGRHGYTFGSGTRLTVV.

Here the CDR3 DNA reads TGTGCCAGCAGCTTAGGGGTCGGTGAAGCTTTCTTT. It is translated as CASSLGVGEAFF. The chain employs TRBV13 and TRBJ1-1; D remains unclear. Germline V gene lookup returns CDR1 PRHDT and CDR2 FYEKMQ (reference sequence). V gave up 0 bases and J gave up 7 bases, with 6 bases separating them. There are 12 residues in the CDR3. Variable domain in full (rest from reference TRBV13 and TRBJ1-1): AAGVIQSPRHLIKEKRETATLKCYPIPRHDTVYWYQQGPGQDPQFLISFYEKMQSDKGSIPDRFSAQQFSDYHSELNMSSLELGDSALYFCASSLGVGEAFFGQGTRLTVV.

Comments on this clone: A much larger clone is a single base away; this may be a read error. The DNA for the CDR3 is TGTGCCAGCAGCTTACAGGAGAACACTGAAGCTTTCTTT. This gives the protein CASSLQENTEAFF. The chain combines TRBV7-2 with TRBJ1-1; no clear D gene. The V and J ends lost 2 bases and 1 base respectively, with 5 bases between them. The CDR3 has 13 residues. Germline CDR1 reads SGHTA; CDR2 reads FQGNSA.

The rearrangement uses TRBV6-5 and TRBJ2-1; D uncertain. The V gene's germline CDR1 is MNHEY and CDR2 SVGAGI. V was clipped by 8 bases and J by 1 base, with 9 bases between them. The CDR3 runs 13 residues. For the CDR3, the DNA is TGTGCCAGCCGTCCCACTTCCTACAATGAGCAGTTCTTC. Its protein product is CASRPTSYNEQFF.

This clone was seen a handful of times. This rearrangement joins TRBV6-5 to TRBJ2-5, with 8 positions matching TRBD2. With 4 bases clipped from V and 5 bases from J, the junction kept 12 bases outside the gene matches. This CDR3 is built from 16 residues. The germline V gene has CDR1 MNHEY and CDR2 SVGAGI. In DNA form, the CDR3 reads TGTGCCAGCAGTTGGGGCGGGGCGGGGGGCCGGGAGACCCAGTACTTC. Its translation is CASSWGGAGGRETQYF.

V usage is TRBV25-1 and J usage is TRBJ2-2, with 7 bases matching TRBD1. Per germline, CDR1 MGHDK and CDR2 SYGVNS. The CDR3 spans 14 residues. V shed 4 bases and J 8 bases; nucleotides not matched to a gene: 7. CDR3 region: CASSGMTGMGELFF. As DNA, the CDR3 is TGTGCCAGCAGTGGGATGACAGGGATGGGGGAGCTGTTTTTT.

This chain joins TRBV7-9 and TRBJ1-1, with a weak D call TRBD1 (6 bases). V was cut by 5 bases and J by 2 bases, with 15 bases left in between. Germline V gene data show CDR1 as SEHNR and CDR2 as FQNEAQ (reference sequence). This CDR3 has 15 amino acids. The CDR3, as DNA: TGTGCCAGCAGCCCCCCAGGCAGGGGTAACACTGAAGCTTTCTTT. Its protein product is CASSPPGRGNTEAFF.

The rearrangement links TRBV7-2 to TRBJ1-2; D remains ambiguous. Germline V lookup: CDR1 SGHTA, CDR2 FQGNSA. The CDR3 spans 15 residues. V was clipped by 1 base and J by 7 bases, with 16 bases between them. The CDR3 nucleotides are TGTGCCAGCAGCTTAGGGCAGGCCCAGCTCGGTGGCTACACCTTC. Its translation: CASSLGQAQLGGYTF.

This clone showed up just once. The chain joins TRBV6-1 to TRBJ1-3, with D unresolved. V was clipped by 2 bases and J by 1 base, with 9 bases between them. CDR3 length: 15 amino acids. Germline loops: CDR1 MNHNS, CDR2 SASEGT. The chain's CDR3 is CASSEMSVSGNTIYF. CDR3 nucleotides: TGTGCCAGCAGTGAAATGTCAGTATCTGGAAACACCATATATTTT.

CDR3 region: CASSIVGGANTEAFF. The CDR3 coding sequence is TGTGCCAGTAGTATAGTGGGGGGTGCGAACACTGAAGCTTTCTTT. This chain joins TRBV19 and TRBJ1-1, with D possibly matching TRBD1 (5 bases). The germline gives CDR1 LNHDA, CDR2 SQIVND (reference sequence). There are 15 residues in the CDR3. V was trimmed by 1 base and J by 1 base, leaving 10 bases between them.

This clone came up a few times. The rearrangement links TRBV7-2 to TRBJ2-3; 7 nucleotides match TRBD1. CDR1 is SGHTA and CDR2 is FQGNSA in the germline V gene. V lost 6 bases, J lost 1 base, and 7 bases stayed unmatched. The CDR3 has 15 residues. The CDR3 DNA reads TGTGCCAGCAGTCGAAGACAGGGTCGCACAGATACGCAGTATTTT. Protein product: CASSRRQGRTDTQYF. The variable domain in full, completed from reference TRBV7-2 and TRBJ2-3, reads GAGVSQSPSNKVTEKGKDVELRCDPISGHTALYWYRQSLGQGLEFLIYFQGNSAPDKSGLPSDRFSAERTGGSVSTLTIQRTQQEDSAVYLCASSRRQGRTDTQYFGPGTRLTVL.

J is TRBJ2-4 and V is TRBV18; D may be TRBD2 (6 bases). V lost 3 bases and J 0 bases, leaving 12 bases between the germline ends. The CDR3 runs to 16 residues. Germline CDR1 and CDR2: KGHSH and LQKENI. DNA for the CDR3: TGTGCCAGCTCACCCCGGACTACACTAGCCAAAAACATTCAGTACTTC. Amino acids: CASSPRTTLAKNIQYF.

The chain has TRBV18 and TRBJ1-2; 8 nucleotides line up with TRBD1. Per the germline V gene, CDR1 is KGHSH and CDR2 is LQKENI. V dropped 3 bases and J dropped 0; count of bases not matched to a gene: 18. This CDR3 region has 20 residues. The CDR3 loop is CASSPPAGGPGGRANYGYTF. The CDR3, as DNA: TGTGCCAGCTCACCCCCCGCTGGGGGGCCAGGGGGCCGAGCTAACTATGGCTACACCTTC.

This clone has a handful of counts. The chain is built from TRBV7-8 and TRBJ2-2; D is undetermined. CDR1 is SGHVS and CDR2 is FQNEAQ in the germline V gene. Trimming shortened V by 5 bases and J by 3 bases, and 4 bases separated the two germline ends. The CDR3 is 12 amino acids. CDR3 nucleotides: TGTGCCAGCAGCCTTGACACCGGGGAGCTGTTTTTT. Its protein product is CASSLDTGELFF.

The chain couples TRBV19 to TRBJ1-4, with unresolved D. V shed 9 bases and J shed 0 bases, with 11 bases lying between them. The CDR3 runs 14 residues. Per germline, CDR1 LNHDA and CDR2 SQIVND (reference sequence). CDR3 residues: CASQRSATNEKLFF. Written as DNA, the CDR3 is TGTGCCAGCCAAAGGAGTGCAACTAATGAAAAACTGTTTTTT. Supplemented by reference TRBV19 and TRBJ1-4, the full variable domain reads DGGITQSPKYLFRKEGQNVTLSCEQNLNHDAMYWYRQDPGQGLRLIYYSQIVNDFQKGDIAEGYSVSREKKESFPLTVTSAQKNPTAFYLCASQRSATNEKLFFGSGTQLSVL.